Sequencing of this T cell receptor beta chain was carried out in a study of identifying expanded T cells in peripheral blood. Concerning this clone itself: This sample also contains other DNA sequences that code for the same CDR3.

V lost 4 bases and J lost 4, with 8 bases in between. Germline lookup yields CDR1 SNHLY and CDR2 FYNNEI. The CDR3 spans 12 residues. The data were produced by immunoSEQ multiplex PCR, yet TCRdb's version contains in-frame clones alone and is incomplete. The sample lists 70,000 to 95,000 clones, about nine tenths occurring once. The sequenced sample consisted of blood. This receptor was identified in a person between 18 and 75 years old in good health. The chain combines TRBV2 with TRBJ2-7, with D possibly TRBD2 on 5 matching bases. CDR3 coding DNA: TGTGCCAGCAGTGCTAGCTCATACGAGCAGTACTTC. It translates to CASSASSYEQYF.